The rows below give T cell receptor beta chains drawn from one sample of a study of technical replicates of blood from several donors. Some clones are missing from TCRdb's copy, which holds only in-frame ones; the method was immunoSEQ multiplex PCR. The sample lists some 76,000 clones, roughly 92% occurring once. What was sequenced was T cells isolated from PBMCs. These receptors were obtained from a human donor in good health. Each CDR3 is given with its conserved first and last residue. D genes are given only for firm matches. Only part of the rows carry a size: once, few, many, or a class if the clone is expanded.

CDR3aa: CASSISFDRGDSYEQYF
CDR3nt: TGTGCCAGTAGTATCTCTTTTGACAGGGGCGATTCCTACGAGCAGTACTTC
len: 17
j_gene: TRBJ2-7
d_gene: TRBD1
v_gene: TRBV19
abundance: once

CDR3aa: CASSVGTGFDEQYF
CDR3nt: TGTGCCAGCAGCGTAGGGACAGGGTTCGACGAGCAGTACTTC
len: 14
j_gene: TRBJ2-7
d_gene: TRBD1
v_gene: TRBV9
abundance: -

CDR3aa: CASSPGLAPYEQYF
CDR3nt: TGTGCCAGCAGCCCGGGACTAGCGCCTTACGAGCAGTACTTC
len: 14
j_gene: TRBJ2-7
d_gene: TRBD2
v_gene: TRBV5-6
abundance: -

CDR3aa: CASSVLQGNSGSFAYEQYF
CDR3nt: TGTGCCAGCAGTGTCCTACAGGGGAATAGCGGGAGTTTCGCCTACGAGCAGTACTTC
len: 19
j_gene: TRBJ2-7
d_gene: TRBD2
v_gene: TRBV27
abundance: -

CDR3aa: CASSARSGTGYYEQYF
CDR3nt: TGTGCCAGCAGCGCAAGATCCGGGACAGGGTACTACGAGCAGTACTTC
len: 16
j_gene: TRBJ2-7
d_gene: TRBD1
v_gene: TRBV9
abundance: -

CDR3aa: CASSQQFPSGGYNEQFF
CDR3nt: TGCGCCAGCAGCCAACAATTCCCCTCGGGAGGATACAATGAGCAGTTCTTC
len: 17
j_gene: TRBJ2-1
d_gene: TRBD2
v_gene: TRBV4-1
abundance: -

CDR3aa: CASSLVQVADTQYF
CDR3nt: TGTGCCAGCAGCTTGGTACAGGTTGCAGATACGCAGTATTTT
len: 14
j_gene: TRBJ2-3
d_gene: -
v_gene: TRBV7-9
abundance: -

CDR3aa: CASTEGNYGYTF
CDR3nt: TGTGCCAGCACAGAGGGAAACTATGGCTACACCTTC
len: 12
j_gene: TRBJ1-2
d_gene: -
v_gene: TRBV28
abundance: once

CDR3aa: CASSGQDETQYF
CDR3nt: TGCGCCAGCTCCGGACAGGACGAGACCCAGTACTTC
len: 12
j_gene: TRBJ2-5
d_gene: TRBD1
v_gene: TRBV5-1
abundance: -

CDR3aa: CASSKGDHSGTKNIQYF
CDR3nt: TGTGCCAGCAGCAAAGGGGATCACTCCGGGACCAAAAACATTCAGTACTTC
len: 17
j_gene: TRBJ2-4
d_gene: -
v_gene: TRBV21-1
abundance: -

CDR3aa: CASSLRGGNEKLFF
CDR3nt: TGTGCCAGCAGCCTTCGGGGTGGTAATGAAAAACTGTTTTTT
len: 14
j_gene: TRBJ1-4
d_gene: -
v_gene: TRBV14
abundance: once

CDR3aa: CASSWTGFGEQYF
CDR3nt: TGTGCCAGCAGCTGGACAGGGTTTGGCGAGCAGTACTTC
len: 13
j_gene: TRBJ2-7
d_gene: TRBD1
v_gene: TRBV7-2
abundance: -

CDR3aa: CASGPRYQETQYF
CDR3nt: TGTGCCAGCGGTCCCAGGTACCAAGAGACCCAGTACTTC
len: 13
j_gene: TRBJ2-5
d_gene: -
v_gene: TRBV9
abundance: -

CDR3aa: CASSNHRGRQETQYF
CDR3nt: TGTGCCAGCAGCAATCACAGGGGTCGCCAAGAGACCCAGTACTTC
len: 15
j_gene: TRBJ2-5
d_gene: TRBD1
v_gene: TRBV7-6
abundance: -

CDR3aa: CASSYGSGFSTDTQYF
CDR3nt: TGTGCCAGCAGTTATGGTTCGGGATTTAGCACAGATACGCAGTATTTT
len: 16
j_gene: TRBJ2-3
d_gene: -
v_gene: TRBV6-5
abundance: -

CDR3aa: CASSLVYNEQFF
CDR3nt: TGTGCCAGCTCACTCGTCTACAATGAGCAGTTCTTC
len: 12
j_gene: TRBJ2-1
d_gene: -
v_gene: TRBV18
abundance: once

CDR3aa: CASKAGDVNEQFF
CDR3nt: TGTGCCAGCAAGGCGGGAGACGTCAATGAGCAGTTCTTC
len: 13
j_gene: TRBJ2-1
d_gene: TRBD2
v_gene: TRBV6-1
abundance: few

CDR3aa: CASSRSLQGATNEKLFF
CDR3nt: TGTGCCAGCAGCCGCAGTCTGCAGGGGGCAACTAATGAAAAACTGTTTTTT
len: 17
j_gene: TRBJ1-4
d_gene: TRBD1
v_gene: TRBV4-2
abundance: -

CDR3aa: CASSDLGVRETQYF
CDR3nt: TGTGCCAGCAGTGATTTGGGAGTCCGGGAGACCCAGTACTTC
len: 14
j_gene: TRBJ2-5
d_gene: -
v_gene: TRBV2
abundance: -

CDR3aa: CASSRPGGTSGSYNEQFF
CDR3nt: TGTGCCAGCAGCCGCCCCGGGGGGACTAGCGGGAGTTACAATGAGCAGTTCTTC
len: 18
j_gene: TRBJ2-1
d_gene: TRBD2
v_gene: TRBV13
abundance: -

CDR3aa: CASSPQRGNTEAFF
CDR3nt: TGTGCCAGCTCACCTCAACGAGGGAATACTGAAGCTTTCTTT
len: 14
j_gene: TRBJ1-1
d_gene: -
v_gene: TRBV18
abundance: -

CDR3aa: CSVEGQGTYEQYF
CDR3nt: TGCAGCGTAGAGGGACAGGGGACTTACGAGCAGTACTTC
len: 13
j_gene: TRBJ2-7
d_gene: TRBD1
v_gene: TRBV29-1
abundance: -

CDR3aa: CARRQVGANVLTF
CDR3nt: TGTGCCAGAAGGCAGGTTGGGGCCAACGTCCTGACTTTC
len: 13
j_gene: TRBJ2-6
d_gene: -
v_gene: TRBV5-3
abundance: -

CDR3aa: CASSTTGFTYEQYF
CDR3nt: TGCGCCAGCAGCACCACAGGTTTTACCTACGAGCAGTACTTC
len: 14
j_gene: TRBJ2-7
d_gene: -
v_gene: TRBV5-1
abundance: -

CDR3aa: CASMGPRLAKNIQYF
CDR3nt: TGTGCCAGTATGGGGCCCAGACTGGCCAAAAACATTCAGTACTTC
len: 15
j_gene: TRBJ2-4
d_gene: -
v_gene: TRBV19
abundance: -

CDR3aa: CATSREGGTGGPQETQYF
CDR3nt: TGTGCCACCAGCAGGGAAGGAGGGACAGGGGGCCCGCAAGAGACCCAGTACTTC
len: 18
j_gene: TRBJ2-5
d_gene: TRBD1
v_gene: TRBV15
abundance: -

CDR3aa: CASSLWTGGRGTQYF
CDR3nt: TGTGCCAGCAGCCTGTGGACAGGCGGCAGAGGGACCCAGTACTTC
len: 15
j_gene: TRBJ2-5
d_gene: TRBD1
v_gene: TRBV27
abundance: -

CDR3aa: CASSLDREQPQHF
CDR3nt: TGTGCCAGCAGCCTAGACAGGGAACAGCCCCAGCATTTT
len: 13
j_gene: TRBJ1-5
d_gene: TRBD1
v_gene: TRBV27
abundance: -